This T cell receptor (beta chain) was recorded in a study of yellow fever vaccine responses in identical twins. Points from the study as a whole: After vaccination, twins' T cell response reportedly seemed partly convergent, partly personalized.

With 0 bases clipped from V and 7 bases from J, the junction kept 8 bases outside the gene matches. The CDR3 loop spans 16 amino acids. Germline CDR1 and CDR2: MGHRA and YSYEKL. Worth noting for this clonotype: Its antigen is as yet unknown.

TCRdb passed the RT-PCR reads through MiXCR, listing each CDR3 protein once. The table records about 34,000 distinct CDR3 sequences, about three fifths of them present only once. The clonotype originates from a woman between 18 and 29 years old who received the yellow fever vaccine. The sample in question was T cells from blood (PBMCs), unsorted or a sorted subset (not recorded which), obtained before or after yellow fever vaccination (not recorded which). The V and J genes are TRBV4-1 and TRBJ2-1, with 8 positions matching TRBD2. The CDR3 nucleotides are TGCGCCAGCAGCCAAGATAGCGGGGTGCGGGTGAATGAGCAGTTCTTC. This gives the protein CASSQDSGVRVNEQFF.